This T cell receptor beta chain was sequenced during a study of cytomegalovirus exposure and HLA in healthy donors. Whole-study findings and limits: Productive rates of about 87% or about 30% were seen for most TCR beta V segments in an earlier analysis.

Both 60 Vbeta primers and 13 Jbeta primers went into the PCR. Generated by immunoSEQ multiplex PCR, the TCRdb table keeps only in-frame clones and is missing some. The top ten hold over 2% of the sample, which has fewer than 200,000 clones, around 81% seen once. The CDR3 has 15 residues. Deletions cut 0 bases from V and 0 bases from J, with 7 bases between. Germline CDR1 SGHKS, CDR2 YYEKEE (reference sequence). Comments on this clone: As yet, its antigen is unknown.

The sequence came from a woman aged 30 to 39 in good health and CMV-seronegative. The J gene is TRBJ1-3, the V gene TRBV5-5; D gene ambiguous. Sequenced input: PBMCs. The DNA of the CDR3 is TGTGCCAGCAGCTTGGCACAGATCTCTGGAAACACCATATATTTT. Its translation is CASSLAQISGNTIYF. Combining the CDR3 with reference TRBV5-5 and TRBJ1-3 gives the whole variable domain DAGVTQSPTHLIKTRGQQVTLRCSPISGHKSVSWYQQVLGQGPQFIFQYYEKEERGRGNFPDRFSARQFPNYSSELNVNALLLGDSALYLCASSLAQISGNTIYFGEGSWLTVV.